The T cell receptor beta chain described here comes from a study of Graves' ophthalmopathy and Graves' hyperthyroidism. Overall study findings and caveats: Sensitivity of 85% to 90% and specificity of about 84% were achieved when a 13-signature model separated ophthalmopathy from stable hyperthyroidism.

The CDR3 extends over 14 amino acids. CDR1 and CDR2 from the germline V gene are MNHEY and SVGAGI. V gave up 6 bases and J gave up 5 bases; unmatched junction bases: 6. Hyperthyroidism patients had new diagnoses, durations under 2 months, and ages of 18 to 65. Diagnostic conclusions were grounded in clinical symptoms, serum thyroxine, TRAb, thyroid ultrasound and orbital computed tomography. A remark on this clonotype: Its antigen is not known.

Scientists amplified the TCR beta CDR3 regions from RNA transcripts. HTBI-primed RT-PCR formed the first round, and a multiplex PCR formed the second. TCRdb itself ran the multiplex PCR reads through MiXCR, one entry per CDR3 protein. Among some 1.1 million distinct CDR3 sequences listed, about 35% were seen once. The chain joins TRBV6-5 to TRBJ2-2, with 7 bases identical to TRBD2. This receptor was obtained from an adult man with Graves' hyperthyroidism. Material: peripheral blood or thyroid tissue (not recorded which). The CDR3 reads CASRLAEITGELFF. DNA of the CDR3: TGTGCCAGCAGGCTAGCGGAGATTACCGGGGAGCTGTTTTTT.